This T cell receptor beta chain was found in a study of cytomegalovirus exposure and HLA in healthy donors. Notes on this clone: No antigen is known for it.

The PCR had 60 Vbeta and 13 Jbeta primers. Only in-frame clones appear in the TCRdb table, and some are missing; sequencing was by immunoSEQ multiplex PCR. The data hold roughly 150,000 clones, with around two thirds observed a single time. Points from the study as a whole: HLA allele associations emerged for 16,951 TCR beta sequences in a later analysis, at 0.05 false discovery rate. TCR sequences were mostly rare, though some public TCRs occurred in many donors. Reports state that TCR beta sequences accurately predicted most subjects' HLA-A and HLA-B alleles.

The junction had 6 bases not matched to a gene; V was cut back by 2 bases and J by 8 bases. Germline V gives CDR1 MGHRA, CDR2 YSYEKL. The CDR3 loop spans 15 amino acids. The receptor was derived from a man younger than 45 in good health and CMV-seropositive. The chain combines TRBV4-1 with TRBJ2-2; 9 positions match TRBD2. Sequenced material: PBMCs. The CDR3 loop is CASSQFQREAGELFF. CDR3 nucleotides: TGCGCCAGCAGCCAATTCCAGCGGGAGGCTGGGGAGCTGTTTTTT.